This T cell receptor (beta chain) was found in a study of blood T cell repertoires in COVID-19. Study-level information: PBMCs, B-cell-depleted T cells, or T cells were the source of the cDNA or gDNA that made up the material.

This study enrolled people aged about 18 to 90 from about two dozen US geographic areas. In Cohort 3, a recovered donor had either two negative PCRs, clearance, or symptom resolution. The germline V gene encodes CDR1 SNHLY and CDR2 FYNNEI. The CDR3 covers 12 residues. V was shortened by 10 bases and J by 5 bases, with 14 bases between the two germline ends. TCRdb's table, derived via immunoSEQ multiplex PCR, lists solely in-frame clones and lacks some. Here the sample spans roughly 290,000 clones, roughly 90% being singletons. The sequenced material came from PBMCs or T cells enriched from blood (not recorded which). The rearrangement uses TRBV2 and TRBJ1-2; TRBD1 is a possible D gene (6 bases). The origin of this receptor is a woman aged 40 to 50 who had recovered from COVID-19. CDR3: CATRTDRYGYTF. The DNA for the CDR3 is TGTGCCACTCGGACAGACCGATATGGCTACACCTTC.